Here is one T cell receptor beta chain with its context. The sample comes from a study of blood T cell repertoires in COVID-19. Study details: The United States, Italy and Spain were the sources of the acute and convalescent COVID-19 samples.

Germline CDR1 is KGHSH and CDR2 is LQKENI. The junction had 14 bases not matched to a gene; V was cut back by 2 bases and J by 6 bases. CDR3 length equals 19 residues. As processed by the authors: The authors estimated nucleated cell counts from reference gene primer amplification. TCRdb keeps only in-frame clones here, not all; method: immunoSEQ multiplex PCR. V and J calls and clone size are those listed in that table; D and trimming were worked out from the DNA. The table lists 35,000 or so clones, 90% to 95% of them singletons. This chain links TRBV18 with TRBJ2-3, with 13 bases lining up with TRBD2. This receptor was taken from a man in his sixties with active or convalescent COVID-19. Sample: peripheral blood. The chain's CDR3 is CASSPFSGTSGTEGDTQYF. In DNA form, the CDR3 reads TGTGCCAGCTCACCATTTTCTGGGACTAGCGGGACCGAGGGGGATACGCAGTATTTT.